Each of the 27 T cell receptor beta chains below was sequenced from the same sample in a study of CD8+ T cells in alopecia areata. Once RNA had been extracted, it was reverse transcribed into cDNA to act as the sequencing template. Method: immunoSEQ multiplex PCR; TCRdb's copy keeps in-frame clones and lacks some. The table has just over 150,000 clones, about three fifths seen once; the top ten hold roughly 0.85%. Treatment indicated: oral pan-JAK inhibitor, 5-10 mg twice daily. The sequencing used CD4+ T cells sorted from blood, collected at week 4, from a patient treated with tofacitinib. The origin of the receptors is a human donor with alopecia areata.

V and J are TRBV30 and TRBJ1-6; no reliable D call. Germline-derived CDR1 and CDR2 are GTSNPN and SVGIG (reference sequence). Trimming stripped 0 bases from V and 7 bases from J, with 10 bases between. This CDR3 region has 14 residues. The CDR3 is CAWSVVDGNSPLHF. CDR3 DNA sequence: TGTGCCTGGAGTGTGGTTGACGGGAATTCACCCCTCCACTTT.

This clone was observed a handful of times. CDR3 region: CAWRGQGGYEQYF. CDR3 sequence (DNA): TGTGCCTGGAGAGGGCAGGGAGGCTACGAGCAGTACTTC. This rearrangement joins TRBV30 to TRBJ2-7; D is possibly TRBD2 (6 bases). The CDR3 sequence is 13 residues long. Germline CDR1 is GTSNPN and CDR2 is SVGIG (reference sequence). V was clipped by 3 bases and J by 3 bases, with 12 bases between them.

This chain links TRBV4-3 with TRBJ1-2, with unresolved D. This CDR3 has 15 amino acids. Germline V CDR1 and CDR2: LGHNA, YSLEER. The V gene lost 0 bases and the J gene lost 6 bases, with 14 bases spanning the gap. CDR3 sequence: CASSQESGAGHGYTF. Here the CDR3 DNA reads TGCGCCAGCAGCCAAGAGTCGGGAGCTGGGCATGGCTACACCTTC.

The CDR3 DNA sequence: TGTGCCAGCAGGCCCCGGACAGGACTGACTGAAGCTTTCTTT. This encodes CASRPRTGLTEAFF. This rearrangement joins TRBV25-1 to TRBJ1-1; TRBD1 aligns across 7 bases. Unmatched junction bases numbered 9, after V lost 6 bases and J lost 5 bases. Germline values: CDR1 MGHDK, CDR2 SYGVNS. The CDR3 runs to 14 residues.

J is TRBJ2-2 and V is TRBV6-5; TRBD1 is a possible D gene (6 bases). Deletions cut 8 bases from V and 5 bases from J, with 15 bases between. The germline V gene encodes CDR1 MNHEY and CDR2 SVGAGI. This CDR3 is built from 14 residues. CDR3 DNA: TGTGCCAGCTCTACTGGGGGCCGAACCGGGGAGCTGTTTTTT. Amino acid sequence: CASSTGGRTGELFF.

This clone has only one observation. The CDR3 DNA reads as TGTGCCAGTAGCGACGACGGTAGCAATCAGCCCCAGCATTTT. Its translation: CASSDDGSNQPQHF. V gene TRBV19 combines with J gene TRBJ1-5, with unresolved D. Germline loops: CDR1 LNHDA, CDR2 SQIVND (reference sequence). Trimming cost V 6 bases and J 0 bases, with 9 bases left between them. This CDR3 spans 14 amino acids.

The J gene is TRBJ2-3, the V gene TRBV10-3; TRBD1 aligns across 8 bases. The CDR3 contains 16 residues. The V and J ends lost 4 bases and 1 base, in that order; junction bases with no gene match: 7. In germline, CDR1 is ENHRY, CDR2 SYGVKD. Here the CDR3 reads CAISGAGQGGTDTQYF. DNA for the CDR3: TGTGCCATCAGTGGGGCCGGACAGGGAGGCACAGATACGCAGTATTTT.

The V and J genes are TRBV11-1 and TRBJ2-7; the D call may be TRBD1 or TRBD2 (5 bases each). V lost 5 bases, J lost 0 bases, and 14 bases lay in between. The CDR3 contains 15 residues. Germline CDR1 and CDR2: SGHAT and FQDESV (reference sequence). The DNA of the CDR3 is TGTGCCAGCAGCCCGGGACCGAGGAGCTCCTACGAGCAGTACTTC. Protein: CASSPGPRSSYEQYF.

The chain combines TRBV18 with TRBJ2-5; D is uncertain. Looked up from germline, CDR1 is KGHSH and CDR2 is LQKENI. The CDR3 is 15 residues long. Deletions cut 4 bases from V and 1 base from J, with 13 bases between. The CDR3 region has the DNA TGTGCCAGCTCACTTTTTTGGACGGGCCAAGAGACCCAGTACTTC. It yields the protein CASSLFWTGQETQYF.

This clone was observed a few times. This sample also contains other DNA sequences that code for the same CDR3. The chain is built from TRBV29-1 and TRBJ1-2; D unclear. V dropped 3 bases and J dropped 7 bases, with 0 bases sitting between them. The CDR3 runs to 8 residues. Germline-derived CDR1 and CDR2 are SQVTM and ANQGSEA. CDR3 region: CSVDGYTF. The CDR3 DNA sequence: TGCAGCGTTGATGGCTACACCTTC.

The chain carries TRBV4-2 and TRBJ2-7; D is perhaps TRBD1 or TRBD2 (5 bases each). Trimming left V 1 base short and J 2 bases short, with 12 bases between. The CDR3 is 15 residues long. Germline assignment: CDR1 LGHNA and CDR2 YNFKEQ. The CDR3 DNA follows: TGTGCCAGCAGCCAAGCGACCGGGACGACCTACGAGCAGTACTTC. Protein sequence: CASSQATGTTYEQYF.

The chain combines TRBV4-2 with TRBJ1-2; tentatively, D is TRBD1 (5 bases). CDR1 and CDR2 (germline): LGHNA, YNFKEQ. The CDR3 spans 16 residues. V was shortened by 0 bases and J by 4 bases, with 15 bases between the two germline ends. DNA for the CDR3: TGTGCCAGCAGCCAAGACACTGGGACGGAGGGCTATGGCTACACCTTC. Amino acid sequence: CASSQDTGTEGYGYTF.

The rearrangement uses TRBV15 and TRBJ1-3; tentatively, D is TRBD1 (5 bases). This CDR3 is 15 amino acids long. Germline V gene data show CDR1 as LNHNV and CDR2 as YYDKDF (reference sequence). V was pared by 3 bases and J by 1 base, with 10 bases between. The CDR3 is CATSSRVLSGNTIYF. CDR3 nucleotide sequence: TGTGCCACCAGCAGCAGGGTACTTTCTGGAAACACCATATATTTT.

The chain recombines TRBV6-5 with TRBJ2-1, with 10 positions matching TRBD2. The junction had 11 bases not matched to a gene; V was cut back by 4 bases and J by 8 bases. Germline V gene sequence: CDR1 MNHEY, CDR2 SVGAGI. The CDR3 extends over 16 amino acids. The DNA of the CDR3 is TGTGCCAGCAGTTGGGGACTAGCGACGTTACAATATGAGCAGTTCTTC. Protein product: CASSWGLATLQYEQFF.

Details on this clone: Other DNA sequences in this specimen translate into the identical CDR3. The chain joins TRBV29-1 to TRBJ2-5; 8 bases map to TRBD1. The CDR3 loop spans 12 amino acids. The germline gives CDR1 SQVTM, CDR2 ANQGSEA. Trimming removed 6 bases from V and 3 bases from J; junction bases left unmatched: 3. DNA for the CDR3: TGCAGCGTACTGACAGGGGAAGAGACCCAGTACTTC. Translated: CSVLTGEETQYF.

This clone was detected once. The sample contains more than one DNA sequence encoding this CDR3. CDR3: CAWSPSGANVLTF. Written as DNA, the CDR3 is TGTGCCTGGTCACCTTCTGGGGCCAACGTCCTGACTTTC. The genes are TRBV30 and TRBJ2-6; D ambiguous. V was cut by 5 bases and J by 1 base, with 6 bases left in between. Germline CDR1 and CDR2: GTSNPN and SVGIG (reference sequence). The CDR3 spans 13 residues.

The chain has TRBV29-1 and TRBJ1-1, with D perhaps TRBD1 (5 bases). Per germline, CDR1 SQVTM and CDR2 ANQGSEA. V shed 4 bases and J shed 8 bases, with 17 bases lying between them. There are 13 residues in the CDR3. The CDR3 DNA reads as TGCAGCGTTGGTTTGGTGGGGCGAGGCGAAGCTTTCTTT. It encodes CSVGLVGRGEAFF.

This clone was counted only a few times. This chain links TRBV6-1 with TRBJ1-2; 7 nucleotides line up with TRBD1. The J segment lost 3 bases and the V segment lost 7 bases, leaving 5 bases of the junction unmatched. The germline V gene encodes CDR1 MNHNS and CDR2 SASEGT. The length of the CDR3 is 13 residues. CDR3 nucleotide sequence: TGTGCCAGCACTGTGGGGACAGACTATGGCTACACCTTC. As protein: CASTVGTDYGYTF.

As concerns this clone: In the same sample, other DNA sequences code for this CDR3. The chain employs TRBV30 and TRBJ1-5; D is ambiguous. V gave up 0 bases and J gave up 4 bases, with 10 bases separating them. The CDR3 has 14 amino acids. CDR1 and CDR2 (germline): GTSNPN, SVGIG (reference sequence). The chain's CDR3 is CAWSVLGRNQPQHF. CDR3 DNA: TGTGCCTGGAGTGTACTAGGGCGAAATCAGCCCCAGCATTTT.

The V and J genes are TRBV5-6 and TRBJ2-5; TRBD2 aligns across 11 bases. CDR1 and CDR2 (germline): SGHDT, YYEEEE. The CDR3 loop spans 15 amino acids. V gave up 4 bases and J gave up 1 base; unmatched junction bases: 3. CDR3 protein: CASSALAGVQETQYF. Written as DNA, the CDR3 is TGTGCCAGCAGCGCACTAGCGGGGGTCCAAGAGACCCAGTACTTC.

There are a few counts of this clone. The J gene is TRBJ1-1, the V gene TRBV2; 8 bases are a match to TRBD1. Per germline, CDR1 SNHLY and CDR2 FYNNEI. This CDR3 is 19 amino acids long. The V and J ends lost 5 bases and 4 bases, in that order; junction bases with no gene match: 21. CDR3 coding DNA: TGTGCCAGCAGTTTCATTCGCGACAGGGGCCAAACAAGAGGCACTGAAGCTTTCTTT. Encoded protein: CASSFIRDRGQTRGTEAFF.

The rearrangement links TRBV4-3 to TRBJ1-2, with TRBD1 identical over 7 bases. Trimming removed 1 base from V and 8 bases from J; junction bases left unmatched: 7. From germline, CDR1 is LGHNA and CDR2 YSLEER. The CDR3 length is 14 residues. CDR3 sequence (DNA): TGCGCCAGCAGCCAAGGACAGGGATGGAGGGGCTACACCTTC. This codes for CASSQGQGWRGYTF.

The chain combines TRBV29-1 with TRBJ1-5, with TRBD1 matching over 7 bases. Trimming took 4 bases from V and 7 from J; bases not matched to a gene: 7. The CDR3 consists of 13 residues. Per germline, CDR1 SQVTM and CDR2 ANQGSEA. Here the CDR3 DNA reads TGCAGCGTTGTTAGGGACAGTGAACAGCCCCAGCATTTT. This translates into CSVVRDSEQPQHF.

V usage is TRBV15 and J usage is TRBJ2-5, with unresolved D. CDR1 and CDR2 (germline): LNHNV, YYDKDF (reference sequence). Between the trimmed V and J ends, which lost 0 bases and 5 bases, there was a span of 4 bases. CDR3 length equals 12 residues. The CDR3: CATSRDRETQYF. The CDR3 DNA follows: TGTGCCACCAGCAGAGATAGGGAGACCCAGTACTTC.

The gene calls are TRBV30 and TRBJ2-7, with 7 bases matching TRBD1. CDR1 is GTSNPN, CDR2 SVGIG, per germline (reference sequence). The CDR3 totals 17 residues. Losses at the gene ends were 2 bases for V and 5 bases for J; bases not matched to a gene: 18. The CDR3 spells CAWSSTRDSLGVDEQYF. The DNA of the CDR3 is TGTGCCTGGAGTTCAACCCGGGACAGTCTCGGCGTAGACGAGCAGTACTTC.

This clone has only one observation. The CDR3 coding sequence is TGCGCCAGCAGCCCGACAGTGTACACTGAAGCTTTCTTT. Translating it yields CASSPTVYTEAFF. V is TRBV5-1 and J is TRBJ1-1; the D gene is possibly TRBD1 (5 bases). CDR1 is SGHRS and CDR2 is YFSETQ in the germline V gene. There are 13 residues in the CDR3. The V gene lost 4 bases and the J gene lost 3 bases, with 10 bases spanning the gap.

The rearrangement links TRBV5-4 to TRBJ1-1; D ambiguous. The CDR3 has 14 residues. V was clipped by 0 bases and J by 1 base, with 7 bases between them. The germline CDR1 and CDR2 sequences are SGHNT and YYREEE (reference sequence). DNA of the CDR3: TGTGCCAGCAGCTTGGAACGGCAGAACACTGAAGCTTTCTTT. Amino acid sequence: CASSLERQNTEAFF.